This T cell receptor (beta chain) was sequenced during a study of shared clonotypes between healthy human individuals. Study overall: The study used three CD4 naive, three CD4 memory, two CD8 naive and one CD8 memory plate per donor.

As originally analysed: ImmunoSEQ only sent back junction sequences with no quality scores, so filtering was done differently. Clones were read by immunoSEQ multiplex PCR, and TCRdb kept only the in-frame ones, dropping some. That table is the source of V, J and clone size, and D and trimming were worked out from the DNA. This table has more than 2 million clones, around 95% appearing once. Every contributor of samples was a Caucasian grown-up residing in Nashville, Tennessee. Sequencing input: naive CD4+ T cells sorted from blood. As to subset: CD45RA+ positively selected. The clonotype originates from a man in his late teens or twenties in good health.

This chain's CDR3 is CASSRGRGADTQYF. The CDR3, as DNA: TGTGCCAGCAGCCGGGGTCGGGGTGCAGATACGCAGTATTTT. The chain is built from TRBV7-2 and TRBJ2-3; TRBD2 might be the D (5 bases). The V end was cut by 5 bases, the J end by 4 bases, with 13 bases between. CDR3 length equals 14 residues. Germline CDR1 SGHTA, CDR2 FQGNSA.